This TCR beta chain was identified during a study of blood T cell repertoires in COVID-19. Authors' methods: How many nucleated cells were present was estimated from reference gene primer amplification. TCRdb's copy holds only in-frame clones and misses some; the assay was immunoSEQ multiplex PCR. D and trimming come from the DNA, and the V and J calls and clone size come from that table. The repertoire holds some 400,000 clones, with about nine tenths as singletons. The CDR3 is 14 amino acids. V was pared by 4 bases and J by 4 bases, with 11 bases between. CDR1 is MNHEY, CDR2 SMNVEV, per germline (reference sequence).

Sequencing was done on a sample of PBMCs or T cells enriched from blood (not recorded which). This TCR was recovered from a woman aged 25 to 39 who had recovered from COVID-19. J is TRBJ1-5 and V is TRBV27, with D unclear. The CDR3 here is CASSSAGPNQPQHF. DNA for the CDR3: TGTGCCAGCAGTTCGGCAGGCCCGAATCAGCCCCAGCATTTT.